This TCR beta chain was retrieved from a study of blood T cell repertoires in COVID-19. Germline CDR1 reads MDHEN; CDR2 reads SYDVKM. V lost 5 bases and J lost 4; bases outside the gene matches: 14. The CDR3 contains 17 residues. The method was immunoSEQ multiplex PCR; TCRdb's version includes in-frame clones alone and lacks a portion of them. Of fewer than 200,000 clones in the sample, approximately 87% are singletons; the top ten hold approximately 2.7%. Sequenced material: peripheral blood. This chain joins TRBV28 and TRBJ2-1; 7 bases map to TRBD2. This TCR was sampled from a man in his forties with active or convalescent COVID-19. CDR3 in DNA: TGTGCCAGCAGTGCCACGGTCCTAGCGGTAGGATACAATGAGCAGTTCTTC. Its protein product is CASSATVLAVGYNEQFF.